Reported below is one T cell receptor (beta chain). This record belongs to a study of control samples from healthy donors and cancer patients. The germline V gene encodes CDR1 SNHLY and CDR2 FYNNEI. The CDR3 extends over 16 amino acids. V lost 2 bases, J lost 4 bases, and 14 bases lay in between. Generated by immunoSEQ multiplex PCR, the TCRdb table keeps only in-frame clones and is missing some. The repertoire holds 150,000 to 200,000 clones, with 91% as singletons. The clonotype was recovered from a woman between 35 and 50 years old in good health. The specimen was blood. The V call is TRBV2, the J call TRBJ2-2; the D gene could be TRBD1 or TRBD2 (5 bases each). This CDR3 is CASSEWGTTGTGELFF. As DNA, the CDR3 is TGTGCCAGCAGTGAATGGGGGACCACAGGCACCGGGGAGCTGTTTTTT.